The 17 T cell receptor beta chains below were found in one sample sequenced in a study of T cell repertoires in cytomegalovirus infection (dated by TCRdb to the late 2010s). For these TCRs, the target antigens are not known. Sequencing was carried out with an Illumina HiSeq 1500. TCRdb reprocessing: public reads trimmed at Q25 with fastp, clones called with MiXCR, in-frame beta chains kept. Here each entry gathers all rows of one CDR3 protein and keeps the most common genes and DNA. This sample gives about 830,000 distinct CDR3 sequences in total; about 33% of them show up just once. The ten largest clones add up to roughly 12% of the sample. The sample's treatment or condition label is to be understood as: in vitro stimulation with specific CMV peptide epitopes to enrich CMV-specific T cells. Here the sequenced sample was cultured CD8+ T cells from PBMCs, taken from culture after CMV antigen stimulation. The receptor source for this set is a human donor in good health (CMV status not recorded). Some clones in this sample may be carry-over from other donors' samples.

The CDR3 DNA follows: TGTGCCACCAGTGATTCCAAGTCGAGCACCGGGGAGCTGTTTTTT. Its protein product is CATSDSKSSTGELFF. This chain joins TRBV24-1 and TRBJ2-2; no definite D call. The germline CDR1 and CDR2 sequences are KGHDR and SFDVKD. V was cut by 2 bases and J by 4 bases, with 10 bases left in between. The CDR3 sequence is 15 residues long.

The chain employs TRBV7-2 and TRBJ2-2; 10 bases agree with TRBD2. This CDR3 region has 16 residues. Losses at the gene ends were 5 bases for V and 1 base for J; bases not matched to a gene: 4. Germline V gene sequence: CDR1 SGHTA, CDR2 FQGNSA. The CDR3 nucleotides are TGTGCCAGCAGCCATAGCGGGGGGATGAACACCGGGGAGCTGTTTTTT. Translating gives CASSHSGGMNTGELFF.

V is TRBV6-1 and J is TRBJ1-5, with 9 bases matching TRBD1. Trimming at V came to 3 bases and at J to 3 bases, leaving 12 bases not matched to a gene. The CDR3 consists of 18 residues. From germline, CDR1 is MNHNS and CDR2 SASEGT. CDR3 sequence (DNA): TGTGCCAGCAGTGACCCCCTCGGGACAGGGCCTTACAATCAGCCCCAGCATTTT. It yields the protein CASSDPLGTGPYNQPQHF.

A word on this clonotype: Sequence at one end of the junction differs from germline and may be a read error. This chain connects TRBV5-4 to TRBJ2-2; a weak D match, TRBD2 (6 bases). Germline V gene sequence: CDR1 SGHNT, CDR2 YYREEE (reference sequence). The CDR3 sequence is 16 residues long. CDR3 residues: CPSSWKREVDTGELFF. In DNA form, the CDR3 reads TGTCCCAGCAGCTGGAAAAGGGAGGTGGACACCGGGGAGCTGTTTTTT.

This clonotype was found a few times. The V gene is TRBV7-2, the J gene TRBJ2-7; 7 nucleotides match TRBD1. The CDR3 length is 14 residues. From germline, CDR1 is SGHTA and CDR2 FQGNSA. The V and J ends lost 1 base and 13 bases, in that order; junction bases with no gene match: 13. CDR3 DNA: TGTGCCAGCAGCTTAGGCACCGGGACAGTTAATGGTTACTTC. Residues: CASSLGTGTVNGYF. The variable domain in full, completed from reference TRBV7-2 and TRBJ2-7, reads GAGVSQSPSNKVTEKGKDVELRCDPISGHTALYWYRQSLGQGLEFLIYFQGNSAPDKSGLPSDRFSAERTGGSVSTLTIQRTQQEDSAVYLCASSLGTGTVNGYFGPGTRLTVT.

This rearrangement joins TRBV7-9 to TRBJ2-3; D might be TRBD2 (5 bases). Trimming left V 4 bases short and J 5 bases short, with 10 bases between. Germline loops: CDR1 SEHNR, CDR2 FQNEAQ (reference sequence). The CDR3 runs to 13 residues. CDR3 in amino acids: CASSSGNRDTQYF. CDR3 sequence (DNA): TGTGCCAGCAGCTCGGGAAACAGAGATACGCAGTATTTT. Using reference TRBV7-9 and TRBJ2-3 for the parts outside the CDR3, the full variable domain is DTGVSQNPRHKITKRGQNVTFRCDPISEHNRLYWYRQTLGQGPEFLTYFQNEAQLEKSRLLSDRFSAERPKGSFSTLEIQRTEQGDSAMYLCASSSGNRDTQYFGPGTRLTVL.

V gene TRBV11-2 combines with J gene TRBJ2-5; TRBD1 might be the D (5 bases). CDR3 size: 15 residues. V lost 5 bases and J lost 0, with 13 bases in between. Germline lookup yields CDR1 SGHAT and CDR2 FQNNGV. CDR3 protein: CASSVDNWYQETQYF. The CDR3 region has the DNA TGTGCCAGCAGCGTGGACAATTGGTACCAAGAGACCCAGTACTTC.

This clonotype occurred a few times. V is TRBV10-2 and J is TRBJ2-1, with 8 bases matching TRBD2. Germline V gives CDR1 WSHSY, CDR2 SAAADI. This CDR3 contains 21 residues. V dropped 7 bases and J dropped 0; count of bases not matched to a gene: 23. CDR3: CASKGGGLAGFHSSSYNEQFF. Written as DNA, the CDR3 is TGCGCCAGCAAGGGGGGAGGGCTAGCGGGCTTCCACTCAAGCTCCTACAATGAGCAGTTCTTC.

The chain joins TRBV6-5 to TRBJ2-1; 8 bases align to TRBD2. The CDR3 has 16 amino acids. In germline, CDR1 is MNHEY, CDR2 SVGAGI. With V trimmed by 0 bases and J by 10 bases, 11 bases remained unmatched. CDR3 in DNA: TGTGCCAGCAGTTACTCGGGTCCCGGGGGGGCAGGGGAGCAGTTCTTC. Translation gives CASSYSGPGGAGEQFF.

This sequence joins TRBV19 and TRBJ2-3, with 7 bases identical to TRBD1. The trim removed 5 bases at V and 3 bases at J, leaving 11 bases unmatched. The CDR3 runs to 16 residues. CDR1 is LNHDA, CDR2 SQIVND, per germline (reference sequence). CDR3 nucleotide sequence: TGTGCCAGTAGTGACGGACAGGCGGAACCTACAGATACGCAGTATTTT. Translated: CASSDGQAEPTDTQYF.

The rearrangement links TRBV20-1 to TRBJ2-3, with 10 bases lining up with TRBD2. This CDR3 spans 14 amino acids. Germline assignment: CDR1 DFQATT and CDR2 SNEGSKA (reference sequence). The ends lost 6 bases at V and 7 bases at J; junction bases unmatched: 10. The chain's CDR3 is CSAQGLARGNTQYF. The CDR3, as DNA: TGCAGTGCCCAGGGACTAGCGAGGGGAAATACGCAGTATTTT.

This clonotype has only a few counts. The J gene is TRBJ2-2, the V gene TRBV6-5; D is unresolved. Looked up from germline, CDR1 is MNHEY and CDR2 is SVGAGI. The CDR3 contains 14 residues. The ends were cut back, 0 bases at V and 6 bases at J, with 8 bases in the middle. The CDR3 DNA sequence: TGTGCCAGCAGTTACTCGAACGGCGCCGGGGAGCTGTTTTTT. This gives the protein CASSYSNGAGELFF.

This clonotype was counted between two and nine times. CDR3 DNA: TGTGCCAGTAGTAACAGGGCCACTGAAGCTTTCTTT. This encodes CASSNRATEAFF. This sequence joins TRBV19 and TRBJ1-1, with D perhaps matching TRBD1 (6 bases). The CDR3 runs to 12 residues. V was clipped by 4 bases and J by 4 bases, with 7 bases between them. CDR1 and CDR2 from the germline V gene are LNHDA and SQIVND (reference sequence).

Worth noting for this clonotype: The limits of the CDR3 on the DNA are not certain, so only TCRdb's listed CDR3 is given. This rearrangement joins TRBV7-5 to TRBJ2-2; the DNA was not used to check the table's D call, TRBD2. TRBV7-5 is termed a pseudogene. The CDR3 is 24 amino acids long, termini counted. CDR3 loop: CISVPEAYLPITSGGPSNTGELFF.

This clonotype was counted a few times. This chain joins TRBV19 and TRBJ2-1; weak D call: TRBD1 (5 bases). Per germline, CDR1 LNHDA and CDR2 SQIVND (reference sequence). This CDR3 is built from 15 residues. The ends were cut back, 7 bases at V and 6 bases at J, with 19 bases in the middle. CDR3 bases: TGTGCCAGTACCCCTTCGGCAGGGAACTTCAATGAGCAGTTCTTC. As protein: CASTPSAGNFNEQFF.

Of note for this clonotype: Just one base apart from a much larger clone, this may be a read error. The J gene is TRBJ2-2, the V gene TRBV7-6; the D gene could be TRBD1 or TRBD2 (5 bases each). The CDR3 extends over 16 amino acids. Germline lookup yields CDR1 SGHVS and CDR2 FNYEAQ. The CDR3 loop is CASSLSQATNTGELVF. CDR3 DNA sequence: TGTGCCAGCAGCTTATCACAGGCGACGAACACCGGGGAGCTGGTTTTT. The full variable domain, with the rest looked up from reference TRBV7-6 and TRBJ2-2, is GAGVSQSPRYKVTKRGQDVALRCDPISGHVSLYWYRQALGQGPEFLTYFNYEAQQDKSGLPNDRFSAERPEGSISTLTIQRTEQRDSAMYRCASSLSQATNTGELVFGEGSRLTVL.

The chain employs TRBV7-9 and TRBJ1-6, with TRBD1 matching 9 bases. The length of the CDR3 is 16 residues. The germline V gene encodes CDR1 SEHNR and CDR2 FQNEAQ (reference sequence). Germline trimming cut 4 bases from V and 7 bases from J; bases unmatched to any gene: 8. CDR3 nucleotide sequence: TGTGCCAGCAGCTCAGCTCGGACAGGGGCCAATTCACCCCTCCACTTT. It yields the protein CASSSARTGANSPLHF.